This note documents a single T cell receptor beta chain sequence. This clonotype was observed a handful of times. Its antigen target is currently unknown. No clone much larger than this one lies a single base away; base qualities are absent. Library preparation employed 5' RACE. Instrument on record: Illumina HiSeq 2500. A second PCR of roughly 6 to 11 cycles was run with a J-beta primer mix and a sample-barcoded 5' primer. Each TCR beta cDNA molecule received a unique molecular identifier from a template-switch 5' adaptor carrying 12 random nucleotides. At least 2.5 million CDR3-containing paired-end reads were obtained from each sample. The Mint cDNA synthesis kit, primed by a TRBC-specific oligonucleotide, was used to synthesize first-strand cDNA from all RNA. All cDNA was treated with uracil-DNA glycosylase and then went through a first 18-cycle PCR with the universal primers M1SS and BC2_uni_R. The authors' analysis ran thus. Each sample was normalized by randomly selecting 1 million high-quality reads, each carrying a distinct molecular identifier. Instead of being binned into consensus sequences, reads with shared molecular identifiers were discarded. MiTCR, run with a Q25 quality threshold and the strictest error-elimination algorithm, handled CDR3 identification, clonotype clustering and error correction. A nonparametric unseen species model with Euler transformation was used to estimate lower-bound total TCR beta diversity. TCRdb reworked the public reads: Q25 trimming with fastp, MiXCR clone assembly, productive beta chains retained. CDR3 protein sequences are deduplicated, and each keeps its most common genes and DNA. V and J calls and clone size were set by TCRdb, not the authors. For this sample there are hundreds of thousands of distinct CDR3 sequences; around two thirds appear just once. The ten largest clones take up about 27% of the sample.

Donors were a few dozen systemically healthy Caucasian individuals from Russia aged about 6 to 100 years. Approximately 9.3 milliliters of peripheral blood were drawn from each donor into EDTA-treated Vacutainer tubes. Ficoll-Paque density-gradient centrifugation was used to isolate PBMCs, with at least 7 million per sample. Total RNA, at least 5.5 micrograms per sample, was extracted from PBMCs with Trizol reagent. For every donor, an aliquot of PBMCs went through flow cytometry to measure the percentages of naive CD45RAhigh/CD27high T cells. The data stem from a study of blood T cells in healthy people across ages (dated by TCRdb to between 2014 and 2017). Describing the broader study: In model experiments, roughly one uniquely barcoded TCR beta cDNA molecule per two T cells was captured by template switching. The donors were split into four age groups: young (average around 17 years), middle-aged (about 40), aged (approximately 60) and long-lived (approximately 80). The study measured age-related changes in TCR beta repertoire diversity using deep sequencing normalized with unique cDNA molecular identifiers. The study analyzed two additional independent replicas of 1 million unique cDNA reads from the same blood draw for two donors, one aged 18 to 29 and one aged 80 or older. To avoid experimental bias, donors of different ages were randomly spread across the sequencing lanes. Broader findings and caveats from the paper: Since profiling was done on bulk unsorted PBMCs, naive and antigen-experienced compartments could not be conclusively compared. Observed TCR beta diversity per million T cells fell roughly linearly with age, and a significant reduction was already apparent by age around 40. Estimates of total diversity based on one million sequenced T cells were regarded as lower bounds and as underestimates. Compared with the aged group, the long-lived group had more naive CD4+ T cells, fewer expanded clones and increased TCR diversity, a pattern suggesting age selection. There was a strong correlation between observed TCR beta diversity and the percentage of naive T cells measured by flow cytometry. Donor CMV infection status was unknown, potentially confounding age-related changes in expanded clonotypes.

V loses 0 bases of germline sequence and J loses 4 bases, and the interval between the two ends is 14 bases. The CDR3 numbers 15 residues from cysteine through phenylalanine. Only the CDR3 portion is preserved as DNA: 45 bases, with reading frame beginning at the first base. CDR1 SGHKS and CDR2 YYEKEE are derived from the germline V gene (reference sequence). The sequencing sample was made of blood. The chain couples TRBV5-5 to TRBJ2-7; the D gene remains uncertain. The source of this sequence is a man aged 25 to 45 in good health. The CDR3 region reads CASSLGTANQYEQYF. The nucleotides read TGTGCCAGCAGCTTGGGTACAGCGAATCAATACGAGCAGTACTTC.